Sequencing of this T cell receptor beta chain was carried out in a study of T cell responses to AZD1222 COVID-19 vaccine. On this clone itself: Its antigen is currently unknown.

The CDR3 contains 12 residues. The germline V gene encodes CDR1 LNHDA and CDR2 SQIVND (reference sequence). Trimming took off 3 bases at V and 11 bases at J, with 13 bases between the two ends. Profiled with immunoSEQ multiplex PCR; TCRdb holds only in-frame clones, not every one. The table records around 110,000 clones, just over 85% of them present only once. Study-wide results and caveats: Researchers took repertoire samples only after the peak T cell response had come. White British donors predominated, females outnumbered males, and clonal diversity was possibly underestimated. Recipients of two AZD1222 doses showed rising Spike-specific TCR breadth and depth.

Sample: peripheral blood, taken on day 0 of AZD1222 vaccination. This receptor was identified in an adult in good health. The genes are TRBV19 and TRBJ1-1, with D uncertain. Here the CDR3 DNA reads TGTGCCAGTAGTATGTCCGGCAGTATGGCTTTCTTT. This encodes CASSMSGSMAFF.